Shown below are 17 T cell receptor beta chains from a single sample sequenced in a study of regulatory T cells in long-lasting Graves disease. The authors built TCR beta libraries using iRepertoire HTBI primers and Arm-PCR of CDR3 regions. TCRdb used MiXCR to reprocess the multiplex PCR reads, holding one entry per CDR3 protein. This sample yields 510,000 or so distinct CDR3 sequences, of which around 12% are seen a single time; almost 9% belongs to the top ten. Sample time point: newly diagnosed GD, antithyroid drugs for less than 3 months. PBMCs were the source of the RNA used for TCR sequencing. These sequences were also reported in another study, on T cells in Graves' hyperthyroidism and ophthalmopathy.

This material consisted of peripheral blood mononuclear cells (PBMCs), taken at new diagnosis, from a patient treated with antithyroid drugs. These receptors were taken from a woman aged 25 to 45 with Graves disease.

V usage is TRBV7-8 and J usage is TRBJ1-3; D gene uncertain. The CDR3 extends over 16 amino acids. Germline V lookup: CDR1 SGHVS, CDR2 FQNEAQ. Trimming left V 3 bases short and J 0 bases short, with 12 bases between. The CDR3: CASSFPRIPSGNTIYF. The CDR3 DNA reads TGTGCCAGCAGCTTTCCCCGGATCCCCTCTGGAAACACCATATATTTT.

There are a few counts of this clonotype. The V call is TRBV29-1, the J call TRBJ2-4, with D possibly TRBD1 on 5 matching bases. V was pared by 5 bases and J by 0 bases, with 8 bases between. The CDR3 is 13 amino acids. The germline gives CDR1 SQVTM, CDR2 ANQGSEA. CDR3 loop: CSVHQGAKNIQYF. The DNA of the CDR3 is TGCAGCGTTCATCAGGGAGCCAAAAACATTCAGTACTTC.

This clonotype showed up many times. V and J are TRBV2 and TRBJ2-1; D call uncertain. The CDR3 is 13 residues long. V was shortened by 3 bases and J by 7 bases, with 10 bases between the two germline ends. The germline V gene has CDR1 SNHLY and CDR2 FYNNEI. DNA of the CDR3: TGTGCCAGCAGTGACGGTGCCGGGAATGAGCAGTTCTTC. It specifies CASSDGAGNEQFF.

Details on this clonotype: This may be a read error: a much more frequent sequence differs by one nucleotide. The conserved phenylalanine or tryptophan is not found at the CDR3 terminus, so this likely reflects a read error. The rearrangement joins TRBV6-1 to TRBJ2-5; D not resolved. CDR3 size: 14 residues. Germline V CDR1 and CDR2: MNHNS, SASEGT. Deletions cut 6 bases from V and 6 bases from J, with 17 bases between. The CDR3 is CASRPSSISQTQYL. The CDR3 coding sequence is TGTGCCAGCAGACCGTCTAGTATCTCGCAGACCCAGTACCTC.

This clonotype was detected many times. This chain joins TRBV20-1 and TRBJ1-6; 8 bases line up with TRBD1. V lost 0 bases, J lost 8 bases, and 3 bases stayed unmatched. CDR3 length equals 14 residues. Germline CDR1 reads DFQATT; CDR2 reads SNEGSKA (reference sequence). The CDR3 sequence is CSARDRRGHSPLHF. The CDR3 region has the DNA TGCAGTGCTAGAGATCGCAGGGGGCATTCACCCCTCCACTTT.

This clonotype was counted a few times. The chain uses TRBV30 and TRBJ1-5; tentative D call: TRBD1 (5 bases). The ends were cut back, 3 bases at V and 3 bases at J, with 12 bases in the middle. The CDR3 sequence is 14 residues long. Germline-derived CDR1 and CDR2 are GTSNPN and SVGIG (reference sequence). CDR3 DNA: TGTGCCTGGAGGCCGAGGGGACTCAATCAGCCCCAGCATTTT. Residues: CAWRPRGLNQPQHF.

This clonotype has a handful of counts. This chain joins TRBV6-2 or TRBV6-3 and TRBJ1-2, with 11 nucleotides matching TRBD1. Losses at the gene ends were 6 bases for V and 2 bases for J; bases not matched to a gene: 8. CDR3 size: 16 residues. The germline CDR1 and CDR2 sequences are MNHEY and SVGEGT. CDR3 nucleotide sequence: TGTGCCAGCAGATCCGGGACAGGGGGAGCGAACTATGGCTACACCTTC. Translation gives CASRSGTGGANYGYTF.

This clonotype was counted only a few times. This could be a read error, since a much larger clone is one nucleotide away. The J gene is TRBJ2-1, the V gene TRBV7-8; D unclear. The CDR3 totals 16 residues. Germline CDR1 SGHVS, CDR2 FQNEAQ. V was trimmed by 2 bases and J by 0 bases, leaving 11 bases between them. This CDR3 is CASSLSLSPSYNEQFF. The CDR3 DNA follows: TGTGCCAGCAGCTTATCACTTTCCCCCTCCTACAATGAGCAGTTCTTC.

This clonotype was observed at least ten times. The CDR3 here is CASSGHPLGPGNTIYF. As DNA, the CDR3 is TGTGCCAGCTCGGGACACCCATTGGGACCTGGAAACACCATATATTTT. The chain has TRBV12-3 or TRBV12-4 and TRBJ1-3, with a weak D call TRBD1 (6 bases). The CDR3 loop spans 16 amino acids. Trimming removed 8 bases from V and 2 bases from J, with 19 bases in between.

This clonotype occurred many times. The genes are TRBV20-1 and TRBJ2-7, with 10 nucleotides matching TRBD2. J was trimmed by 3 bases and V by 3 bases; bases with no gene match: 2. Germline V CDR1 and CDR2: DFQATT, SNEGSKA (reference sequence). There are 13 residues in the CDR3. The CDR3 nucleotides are TGCAGTGCTAGGCTAGCGGGAGTCTACGAGCAGTACTTC. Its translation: CSARLAGVYEQYF.

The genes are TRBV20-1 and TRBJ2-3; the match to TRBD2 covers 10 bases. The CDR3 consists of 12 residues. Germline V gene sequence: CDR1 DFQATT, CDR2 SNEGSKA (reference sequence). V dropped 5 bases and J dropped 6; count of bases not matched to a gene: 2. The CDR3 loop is CSALTSGDTQYF. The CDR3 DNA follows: TGCAGTGCTCTGACTAGCGGGGATACGCAGTATTTT.

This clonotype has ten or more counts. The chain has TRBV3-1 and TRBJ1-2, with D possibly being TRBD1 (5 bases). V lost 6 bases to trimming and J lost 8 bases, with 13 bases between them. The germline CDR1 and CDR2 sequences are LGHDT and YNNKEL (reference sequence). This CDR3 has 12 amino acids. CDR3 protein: CASRITGEGYTF. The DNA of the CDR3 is TGTGCCAGCAGAATTACAGGAGAAGGCTACACCTTC.

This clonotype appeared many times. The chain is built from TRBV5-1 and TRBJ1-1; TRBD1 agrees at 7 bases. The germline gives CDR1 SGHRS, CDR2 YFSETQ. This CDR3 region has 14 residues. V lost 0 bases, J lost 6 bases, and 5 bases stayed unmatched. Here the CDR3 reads CASSLVGQEAEAFF. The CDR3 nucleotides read TGCGCCAGCAGCTTGGTCGGACAGGAGGCTGAAGCTTTCTTT.

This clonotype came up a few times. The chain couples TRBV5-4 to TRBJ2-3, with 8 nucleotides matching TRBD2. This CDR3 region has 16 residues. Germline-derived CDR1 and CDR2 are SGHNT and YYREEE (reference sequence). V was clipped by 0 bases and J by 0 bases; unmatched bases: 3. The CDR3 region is CASSLDPSGSTDTQYF. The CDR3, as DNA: TGTGCCAGCAGCTTGGATCCTAGCGGGAGCACAGATACGCAGTATTTT.

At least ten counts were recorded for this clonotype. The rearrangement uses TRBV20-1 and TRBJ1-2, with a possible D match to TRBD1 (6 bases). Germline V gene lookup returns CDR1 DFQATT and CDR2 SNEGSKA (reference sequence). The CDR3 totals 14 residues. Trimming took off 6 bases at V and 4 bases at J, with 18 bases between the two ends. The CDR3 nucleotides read TGCAGTGCCATCCGGACAGACAGCACCTATGGCTACACCTTC. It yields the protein CSAIRTDSTYGYTF.

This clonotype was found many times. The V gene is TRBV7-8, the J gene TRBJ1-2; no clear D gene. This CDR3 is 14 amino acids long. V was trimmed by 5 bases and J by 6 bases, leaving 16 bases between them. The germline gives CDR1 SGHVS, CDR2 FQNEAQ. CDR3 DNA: TGTGCCAGCAGCGCGACGCAAGGAACACATGGCTACACCTTC. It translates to CASSATQGTHGYTF.

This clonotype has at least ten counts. The CDR3 loop is CASSSTPNRLTF. DNA for the CDR3: TGTGCCAGCAGTTCGACACCGAATCGCCTCACCTTC. The gene calls are TRBV28 and TRBJ1-2; D is undetermined. The CDR3 spans 12 residues. Trimming pared 4 bases from V and 13 bases from J, leaving 16 bases between. CDR1 and CDR2 (germline): MDHEN, SYDVKM.